These T cell receptor beta chains were read from a single sample in a study of blood T cell repertoires in COVID-19. The method was immunoSEQ multiplex PCR; TCRdb's version includes in-frame clones alone and lacks a portion of them. This repertoire shows over 150,000 clones, approximately 88% found once; its top ten account for roughly 9.2%. The sample consisted of peripheral blood. The receptors were gathered from a woman older than 75 with active or convalescent COVID-19. CDR3s include the opening cysteine and the closing phenylalanine or tryptophan. A D gene is named only where the DNA matches it firmly. The size entry is marked missing in some rows and otherwise reads once, few, many or a size class.

len	v_gene	j_gene	abundance	d_gene	CDR3nt	CDR3aa
13	TRBV10-3	TRBJ1-1	NA	NA	TGTGCCATCAAAGGGGGGGATTGGACTGAAGCTTTCTTT	CAIKGGDWTEAFF
18	TRBV5-1	TRBJ1-1	NA	TRBD1	TGCGCCAGCAGCTTAGTCCTGAGGGACAGGCAACGGAGAACTGAAGCTTTCTTT	CASSLVLRDRQRRTEAFF
14	TRBV7-2	TRBJ1-1	NA	TRBD1	TGTGCCAGCAGCTTAGTTCAGGGGGTGCCTGAAGCTTTCTTT	CASSLVQGVPEAFF
14	TRBV6-6	TRBJ1-4	NA	NA	TGTGCCAGCAGTTACTCGAGTTCGTCTGAAAAACTGTTTTTT	CASSYSSSSEKLFF
15	TRBV5-1	TRBJ2-7	NA	TRBD1	TGCGCCAGCAGCTCCCTCGGGACAGGGGCGCACGAGCAGTACTTC	CASSSLGTGAHEQYF
15	TRBV4-3	TRBJ2-1	NA	TRBD2	TGCGCCAGCAGCCAGCCCAGCGGGGGGTCAAATGAGCAGTTCTTC	CASSQPSGGSNEQFF
13	TRBV21-1	TRBJ1-5	NA	NA	TGTGCCAGCAGCAAATCATCGGGGGAGCCCCAGCATTTT	CASSKSSGEPQHF
12	TRBV28	TRBJ2-7	NA	NA	TGTGCCAGCAGACTGAGTACCTACGAGCAGTACTTC	CASRLSTYEQYF
15	TRBV6-5	TRBJ2-1	NA	NA	TGTGCCAGCAGTTACCCCGGGGCGGGGGCGAATGAGCAGTTCTTC	CASSYPGAGANEQFF
15	TRBV6-2/TRBV6-3	TRBJ1-2	once	NA	TGTGCCAGCAGTTACCCCCCGGGGGGCTTCTATGGCTACACCTTC	CASSYPPGGFYGYTF
16	TRBV23-1	TRBJ2-2	NA	TRBD1	TGCGCCAGCAGTCAAACAGGGGGCGGGGGAAGAGGGGAGCTGTTTTTT	CASSQTGGGGRGELFF
15	TRBV7-5	TRBJ2-7	NA	NA	TGTGCCAGAAGCTTGATGGGGACAGGGCGTGACGAGCAGTACTTC	CARSLMGTGRDEQYF
11	TRBV7-6	TRBJ2-1	NA	NA	TGTGCCAGCAGCCGGGGGAATGAGCAGTTCTTC	CASSRGNEQFF
14	TRBV19	TRBJ2-5	NA	NA	TGTGCCAGTAGTCCTGATTTCGCGGCGGAGACCCAGTACTTC	CASSPDFAAETQYF
14	TRBV6-2/TRBV6-3	TRBJ2-5	NA	TRBD1	TGTGCCAGCAGTTGGGACAGGGGGGGAGAGACCCAGTACTTC	CASSWDRGGETQYF
15	TRBV29-1	TRBJ1-1	NA	TRBD1	TGCAGCGCCGTCTGGGGGACAGGGGCCAGGGCTGAAGCTTTCTTT	CSAVWGTGARAEAFF
17	TRBV27	TRBJ2-1	NA	NA	TGTGCCAGCAGTCCCCCTTATACAGGGGGGGGTTACAATGAGCAGTTCTTC	CASSPPYTGGGYNEQFF
13	TRBV12-3/TRBV12-4	TRBJ1-1	NA	NA	TGTGCCAGCAGTTTGGGGGGGCAGACTGAAGCTTTCTTT	CASSLGGQTEAFF
14	TRBV11-2	TRBJ2-5	NA	TRBD1	TGTGCCAGCAGCGTACAGGGGGAAGGCGAGACCCAGTACTTC	CASSVQGEGETQYF
14	TRBV19	TRBJ2-1	NA	NA	TGTGCCAGTAGTAGGGCAGGGGTCGACAATGAGCAGTTCTTC	CASSRAGVDNEQFF
15	TRBV6-5	TRBJ1-5	NA	NA	TGTGCCAGCAGTTCGGCGGGTTCGGGCAATCAGCCCCAGCATTTT	CASSSAGSGNQPQHF
14	TRBV18	TRBJ1-1	NA	NA	TGTGCCAGCTCACCACTTAGCCAGAACACTGAAGCTTTCTTT	CASSPLSQNTEAFF
15	TRBV12-5	TRBJ1-3	NA	NA	TGTGCTAGTGGTTTGGTACAGGGCTCTGGAAACACCATATATTTT	CASGLVQGSGNTIYF
13	TRBV4-2	TRBJ2-1	few	TRBD2	TGTGCCAGCAGCCAAGATGGGGGGGATTCGAAGTTCTTC	CASSQDGGDSKFF
15	TRBV18	TRBJ1-5	NA	TRBD1	TGTGCCAGCTCACCGGGACAGGGGGTATATCAGCCCCAGCATTTT	CASSPGQGVYQPQHF
16	TRBV27	TRBJ2-1	NA	TRBD1	TGTGCCAGCAGTCCGGGACAGGGGGCGAACTACAATGAGCAGTTCTTC	CASSPGQGANYNEQFF
18	TRBV4-3	TRBJ2-5	NA	TRBD2	TGCGCCAGCAGCCAAGATATTAGGACTAGCGGGGGCCTAGAGACCCAGTACTTC	CASSQDIRTSGGLETQYF
13	TRBV5-4	TRBJ1-5	NA	TRBD1	TGTGCCAGCAGCCAGGACAGGGGTCAGCCCCAGCATTTT	CASSQDRGQPQHF
13	TRBV27	TRBJ2-7	once	NA	TGTGCCAGCAGTTCCCGCCTACCTTACGAGCAGTACTTC	CASSSRLPYEQYF